These T cell receptor beta chains were read from a single sample in a study of blood T cell repertoires in COVID-19. Sequenced by immunoSEQ multiplex PCR; TCRdb stores in-frame clones only, minus some. The sample has roughly 120,000 clones, around 80% seen once. The sequenced material came from peripheral blood. The receptors here all came from a woman in her sixties with acute or convalescent COVID-19. Each CDR3 is given with its conserved first and last residue. The D gene is left open where the match is weak. The listing skips clone size in some rows; elsewhere it reads once, few, many or a size class.

v_call: TRBV9
clone_size: .
d_call: TRBD1
j_call: TRBJ1-6
cdr3_nt: TGTGCCAGCAGCGGAGACAGGGGAAATTCACCCCTCCACTTT
cdr3_aa: CASSGDRGNSPLHF

v_call: TRBV24-1
clone_size: .
d_call: TRBD1
j_call: TRBJ2-5
cdr3_nt: TGTGCCACCAGTGATTCTCGGACAGGGAAGGGAGAGACCCAGTACTTC
cdr3_aa: CATSDSRTGKGETQYF

v_call: TRBV7-8
clone_size: .
d_call: .
j_call: TRBJ1-5
cdr3_nt: TGTGCCAGCAGCTTAGGGGACACCGCGCGGCCCCAGCATTTT
cdr3_aa: CASSLGDTARPQHF

v_call: TRBV5-6
clone_size: .
d_call: TRBD2
j_call: TRBJ2-3
cdr3_nt: TGTGCCAGCAGCTTACGAGCGGGGGGCACAGATACGCAGTATTTT
cdr3_aa: CASSLRAGGTDTQYF

v_call: TRBV24-1
clone_size: once
d_call: TRBD1
j_call: TRBJ1-1
cdr3_nt: TGTGCCACCAGTGCGACAGGGGACGGTGAAGCTTTCTTT
cdr3_aa: CATSATGDGEAFF

v_call: TRBV6-5
clone_size: .
d_call: .
j_call: TRBJ1-2
cdr3_nt: TGTGCCAGCAGTTCCGCGGGGACGGTAAACTATGGCTACACCTTC
cdr3_aa: CASSSAGTVNYGYTF

v_call: TRBV6-1
clone_size: .
d_call: .
j_call: TRBJ2-2
cdr3_nt: TGTGCCAGCAGTGAACGTGGGCGGGTCCCCACCGGGGAGCTGTTTTTT
cdr3_aa: CASSERGRVPTGELFF

v_call: TRBV5-6
clone_size: once
d_call: .
j_call: TRBJ2-4
cdr3_nt: TGTGCCAGCAGCTCTGGGGGGTTAGCCAAAAACATTCAGTACTTC
cdr3_aa: CASSSGGLAKNIQYF

v_call: TRBV19
clone_size: .
d_call: .
j_call: TRBJ1-1
cdr3_nt: TGTGCCAGTAGTACCGGGACTTTGAACACTGAAGCTTTCTTT
cdr3_aa: CASSTGTLNTEAFF

v_call: TRBV30
clone_size: .
d_call: .
j_call: TRBJ2-2
cdr3_nt: TGTGCCTGGAGCCGACAGATTAACACCGGGGAGCTGTTTTTT
cdr3_aa: CAWSRQINTGELFF

v_call: TRBV27
clone_size: .
d_call: TRBD1
j_call: TRBJ1-1
cdr3_nt: TGTGCCAGCAGTCCCGACAGGGTGGTATCTTTCTTT
cdr3_aa: CASSPDRVVSFF

v_call: TRBV6-5
clone_size: .
d_call: .
j_call: TRBJ2-7
cdr3_nt: TGTGCCAGCACCAGAAGGGCTGAGGGCTTTCAGTACTTC
cdr3_aa: CASTRRAEGFQYF

v_call: TRBV9
clone_size: .
d_call: TRBD2
j_call: TRBJ2-3
cdr3_nt: TGTGCCAGCAGCCCAGGACTAGCGGGGACAGATACGCAGTATTTT
cdr3_aa: CASSPGLAGTDTQYF

v_call: TRBV7-9
clone_size: .
d_call: TRBD2
j_call: TRBJ2-1
cdr3_nt: TGTGCCAGCAGCCCCCCTAGCGGGGTAATACACAATGAGCAGTTCTTC
cdr3_aa: CASSPPSGVIHNEQFF

v_call: TRBV10-1
clone_size: .
d_call: .
j_call: TRBJ2-2
cdr3_nt: TGCGCCAGCAGTGAAAGAACAGGGGGGGGCACCGGGGAGCTGTTTTTT
cdr3_aa: CASSERTGGGTGELFF

v_call: TRBV7-9
clone_size: once
d_call: .
j_call: TRBJ2-3
cdr3_nt: TGTGCCAGCAGCCCCCCCGGGATATCGACAGATACGCAGTATTTT
cdr3_aa: CASSPPGISTDTQYF

v_call: TRBV13
clone_size: .
d_call: .
j_call: TRBJ2-5
cdr3_nt: TGTGCCAGCAGCCCCGGCCCTGAGGGAGGTGGGGTCGAGACCCAGTACTTC
cdr3_aa: CASSPGPEGGGVETQYF

v_call: TRBV6-5
clone_size: .
d_call: .
j_call: TRBJ1-1
cdr3_nt: TGTGCCAGCAGTTACCTCGCGATATCGAACACTGAAGCTTTCTTT
cdr3_aa: CASSYLAISNTEAFF

v_call: TRBV9
clone_size: once
d_call: .
j_call: TRBJ1-4
cdr3_nt: TGTGCCAGCAGCGTAGACAGCTACAATGAAAAACTGTTTTTT
cdr3_aa: CASSVDSYNEKLFF

v_call: TRBV19
clone_size: .
d_call: .
j_call: TRBJ2-3
cdr3_nt: TGTGCCAGTAGTCCCGGCCAGGGATCGAGCACAGATACGCAGTATTTT
cdr3_aa: CASSPGQGSSTDTQYF

v_call: TRBV5-4
clone_size: .
d_call: TRBD2
j_call: TRBJ2-3
cdr3_nt: TGTGCCAGCAGCTTGGCGACTAGCGGGGGGCAGGCAGATACGCAGTATTTT
cdr3_aa: CASSLATSGGQADTQYF

v_call: TRBV5-6
clone_size: .
d_call: .
j_call: TRBJ1-1
cdr3_nt: TGTGCCAGCAGCCCCCAGGGGAACACTGAAGCTTTCTTT
cdr3_aa: CASSPQGNTEAFF

v_call: TRBV5-1
clone_size: .
d_call: .
j_call: TRBJ2-5
cdr3_nt: TGCGCCAGCAAGCCGGACGGGGGGCCGATTCAAGAGACCCAGTACTTC
cdr3_aa: CASKPDGGPIQETQYF

v_call: TRBV10-1
clone_size: .
d_call: .
j_call: TRBJ1-1
cdr3_nt: TGCGCCAGCAGCCCAGGCCTTTTGGGCACTGAAGCTTTCTTT
cdr3_aa: CASSPGLLGTEAFF

v_call: TRBV5-4
clone_size: .
d_call: .
j_call: TRBJ1-6
cdr3_nt: TGTGCCAGCAGCTTGGAACAGAATAATTCACCCCTCCACTTT
cdr3_aa: CASSLEQNNSPLHF

v_call: TRBV11-2
clone_size: few
d_call: .
j_call: TRBJ1-1
cdr3_nt: TGTGCCAGCAGCCCCCGGACAGACACTGAAGCTTTCTTT
cdr3_aa: CASSPRTDTEAFF

v_call: TRBV4-2
clone_size: .
d_call: .
j_call: TRBJ1-6
cdr3_nt: TGTGCCAGCAGCCAAGGGGGCAGGGTTGATTCACCCCTCCACTTT
cdr3_aa: CASSQGGRVDSPLHF

v_call: TRBV19
clone_size: .
d_call: TRBD1
j_call: TRBJ1-2
cdr3_nt: TGTGCCAGTAGTCCCCTACAGGGGAAAAATGGCTACACCTTC
cdr3_aa: CASSPLQGKNGYTF

v_call: TRBV11-2
clone_size: .
d_call: TRBD2
j_call: TRBJ2-3
cdr3_nt: TGTGCCAGCAGCTTACAAGCGGGGGTAAGCACAGATACGCAGTATTTT
cdr3_aa: CASSLQAGVSTDTQYF

v_call: TRBV7-3
clone_size: .
d_call: .
j_call: TRBJ2-2
cdr3_nt: TGTGCCAGCAGCCCGACAGGAACTAACACCGGGGAGCTGTTTTTT
cdr3_aa: CASSPTGTNTGELFF

v_call: TRBV11-2
clone_size: .
d_call: TRBD2
j_call: TRBJ2-5
cdr3_nt: TGTGCCAGCAGAACCGGGACTAGCGTACTAACTGGTGAGACCCAGTACTTC
cdr3_aa: CASRTGTSVLTGETQYF

v_call: TRBV6-6
clone_size: .
d_call: TRBD1
j_call: TRBJ2-1
cdr3_nt: TGTGCCAGCAGGAGATCCCGACAGGGGAGCGAGCAGTTCTTC
cdr3_aa: CASRRSRQGSEQFF

v_call: TRBV3-1/TRBV3-2
clone_size: few
d_call: TRBD2
j_call: TRBJ2-1
cdr3_nt: TGTGCCAGCAGCCAAGGGGGGGAGGGTGGTGAGCAGTTCTTC
cdr3_aa: CASSQGGEGGEQFF

v_call: TRBV7-3
clone_size: .
d_call: TRBD2
j_call: TRBJ2-5
cdr3_nt: TGTGCCAGCAGCAGAACGGGGGGGATCCAAGAGACCCAGTACTTC
cdr3_aa: CASSRTGGIQETQYF

v_call: TRBV2
clone_size: .
d_call: TRBD1
j_call: TRBJ1-5
cdr3_nt: TGTGCCAGCAGAGGACGGGACAGATATCAGCCCCAGCATTTT
cdr3_aa: CASRGRDRYQPQHF

v_call: TRBV19
clone_size: .
d_call: .
j_call: TRBJ1-1
cdr3_nt: TGTGCCAGTAGTACTCAAGGAGGGCGCGGGACTGAAGCTTTCTTT
cdr3_aa: CASSTQGGRGTEAFF

v_call: TRBV4-1
clone_size: .
d_call: TRBD2
j_call: TRBJ2-1
cdr3_nt: TGCGCCAGCAGCCTTATCACGGGGGGGGCTTCCTACAATGAGCAGTTCTTC
cdr3_aa: CASSLITGGASYNEQFF

v_call: TRBV19
clone_size: .
d_call: .
j_call: TRBJ1-2
cdr3_nt: TGTGCCAGTAGACTCACAGGGCCCACTAACTATGGCTACACCTTC
cdr3_aa: CASRLTGPTNYGYTF

v_call: TRBV6-5
clone_size: .
d_call: .
j_call: TRBJ1-1
cdr3_nt: TGTGCCAGCAGTTCGGTCAGGGCGAACACTGAAGCTTTCTTT
cdr3_aa: CASSSVRANTEAFF

v_call: TRBV19
clone_size: .
d_call: .
j_call: TRBJ1-5
cdr3_nt: TGTGCCAGTAGCCCTGACAGAGCGAGCAATCAGCCCCAGCATTTT
cdr3_aa: CASSPDRASNQPQHF

v_call: TRBV5-1
clone_size: .
d_call: TRBD1
j_call: TRBJ1-2
cdr3_nt: TGCGCCAGCAGACTACAGGGGGACTATGGCTACACCTTC
cdr3_aa: CASRLQGDYGYTF

v_call: TRBV15
clone_size: .
d_call: TRBD1
j_call: TRBJ1-1
cdr3_nt: TGTGCCGCCGGGACAGGGAACACTGAAGCTTTCTTT
cdr3_aa: CAAGTGNTEAFF

v_call: TRBV20-1
clone_size: once
d_call: .
j_call: TRBJ1-2
cdr3_nt: TGCAGTGCTCTCGGACAATATGGCTACACCTTC
cdr3_aa: CSALGQYGYTF

v_call: TRBV7-6
clone_size: .
d_call: .
j_call: TRBJ2-3
cdr3_nt: TGTGCCAGCAGCTTAACGGGGGGCCCCACAGATACGCAGTATTTT
cdr3_aa: CASSLTGGPTDTQYF

v_call: TRBV9
clone_size: .
d_call: TRBD2
j_call: TRBJ2-3
cdr3_nt: TGTGCCAGCAGCGTGGGGGGGGAAAGCACAGATACGCAGTATTTT
cdr3_aa: CASSVGGESTDTQYF

v_call: TRBV30
clone_size: .
d_call: .
j_call: TRBJ1-1
cdr3_nt: TGTGCCTGGAGTCCAGACATGAACACTGAAGCTTTCTTT
cdr3_aa: CAWSPDMNTEAFF

v_call: TRBV27
clone_size: .
d_call: .
j_call: TRBJ1-1
cdr3_nt: TGTGCCAGCAGTTACCTACAGGGCACTGAAGCTTTCTTT
cdr3_aa: CASSYLQGTEAFF

v_call: TRBV12-3/TRBV12-4
clone_size: .
d_call: .
j_call: TRBJ1-1
cdr3_nt: TGTGCCAGCAACGGAGGATGGCAAGCTTTCTTT
cdr3_aa: CASNGGWQAFF

v_call: TRBV9
clone_size: .
d_call: TRBD1
j_call: TRBJ1-2
cdr3_nt: TGTGCCAGCAGCCTCAGGGGACAGGGAAATTATGGCTACACCTTC
cdr3_aa: CASSLRGQGNYGYTF

v_call: TRBV7-3
clone_size: .
d_call: .
j_call: TRBJ1-1
cdr3_nt: TGTGCCAGCAGCTTAAGGAGGAACACTGAAGCTTTCTTT
cdr3_aa: CASSLRRNTEAFF

v_call: TRBV4-1
clone_size: once
d_call: TRBD1
j_call: TRBJ1-1
cdr3_nt: TGCGCCAGCAGCCAAGATCATGACAGGGCCACTGAAGCTTTCTTT
cdr3_aa: CASSQDHDRATEAFF

v_call: TRBV28
clone_size: .
d_call: .
j_call: TRBJ2-7
cdr3_nt: TGTGCCAGCAGACCTGATCTAGAGTACGAGCAGTACTTC
cdr3_aa: CASRPDLEYEQYF

v_call: TRBV18
clone_size: .
d_call: TRBD1
j_call: TRBJ2-2
cdr3_nt: TGTGCCAGCTCACCCAGGACAGGTTCGAACACCGGGGAGCTGTTTTTT
cdr3_aa: CASSPRTGSNTGELFF